The 30 T cell receptor beta chains presented below share a single source sample, sequenced in a study of blood T cell repertoires in COVID-19. This table comes from immunoSEQ multiplex PCR, and its TCRdb copy is limited to in-frame clones, with some not included. The data show about 380,000 clones, less than 85% seen once. Sequenced sample: peripheral blood. The receptor set was obtained from a woman younger than 30 with acute or convalescent COVID-19.

This clone was seen once. V and J are TRBV19 and TRBJ2-7, with 8 bases that match TRBD1. V shed 4 bases and J 6 bases; nucleotides not matched to a gene: 8. The length of the CDR3 is 14 residues. Germline V CDR1 and CDR2: LNHDA, SQIVND (reference sequence). The DNA for the CDR3 is TGTGCCAGTAGTACACAGGGGGGTCCGCTCGAGCAGTACTTC. Its translation is CASSTQGGPLEQYF. The variable domain in full, with the rest retrieved from reference TRBV19 and TRBJ2-7, is DGGITQSPKYLFRKEGQNVTLSCEQNLNHDAMYWYRQDPGQGLRLIYYSQIVNDFQKGDIAEGYSVSREKKESFPLTVTSAQKNPTAFYLCASSTQGGPLEQYFGPGTRLTVT.

This chain links TRBV12-5 with TRBJ2-1, with 8 bases that match TRBD2. V shed 6 bases, J shed 7 bases, and the junction held 11 bases outside the gene matches. Germline-derived CDR1 and CDR2 are LGHNT and FRNRAP. The CDR3 consists of 15 residues. This CDR3 is CASGRTVGGVNEQFF. As DNA, the CDR3 is TGTGCTAGTGGACGGACTGTCGGGGGGGTGAATGAGCAGTTCTTC.

This chain uses TRBV2 with TRBJ1-4, with a tentative D call TRBD1 (5 bases). The CDR3 is 14 residues long. CDR1 and CDR2 (germline): SNHLY, FYNNEI. The ends were cut back, 6 bases at V and 5 bases at J, with 13 bases in the middle. The CDR3 DNA reads as TGTGCCAGCAGCCCATGGGGGGGAAATGAAAAACTGTTTTTT. It codes for CASSPWGGNEKLFF.

The V and J genes are TRBV5-6 and TRBJ1-2, with D unresolved. Germline lookup yields CDR1 SGHDT and CDR2 YYEEEE. Trimming removed 0 bases at V and 8 bases at J, with 14 bases between. This CDR3 region has 14 residues. The CDR3 loop is CASSLVSGREGYTF. CDR3 nucleotides: TGTGCCAGCAGCTTGGTTTCGGGGAGGGAAGGCTACACCTTC.

The chain has TRBV5-6 and TRBJ2-7; D may be TRBD2 (6 bases). Trimming stripped 4 bases from V and 3 bases from J, with 17 bases between. In germline, CDR1 is SGHDT, CDR2 YYEEEE. This CDR3 is 15 amino acids long. The CDR3 DNA follows: TGTGCCAGCAGCCGCGACCCGGGACTCAACTACGAGCAGTACTTC. Translated: CASSRDPGLNYEQYF.

The chain couples TRBV6-4 to TRBJ2-5; possibly TRBD2 for D (6 bases). Germline V gives CDR1 MRHNA, CDR2 SNTAGT. The CDR3 loop spans 17 amino acids. V gave up 7 bases and J gave up 1 base, with 22 bases separating them. In nucleotides, the CDR3 is TGTGCCAGCAATCCAAAAGAGAGACTAGATCGCCAAGAGACCCAGTACTTC. This encodes CASNPKERLDRQETQYF.

This chain connects TRBV18 to TRBJ2-6; D gene unclear. This CDR3 spans 13 amino acids. The germline V gene has CDR1 KGHSH and CDR2 LQKENI. Trimming shortened V by 11 bases and J by 2 bases, and 10 bases separated the two germline ends. For the CDR3, the DNA is TGTGCCTGCAGATTAACTGGGGCCAACGTCCTGACTTTC. Its protein is CACRLTGANVLTF.

This chain joins TRBV6-5 and TRBJ1-5; D unresolved. Germline V CDR1 and CDR2: MNHEY, SVGAGI. The CDR3 is 15 amino acids. V lost 7 bases and J 4 bases, leaving 17 bases between the germline ends. The CDR3 reads CASKAPLGENQPQHF. CDR3 bases: TGTGCCAGCAAGGCCCCCCTCGGGGAAAATCAGCCCCAGCATTTT.

The rearrangement joins TRBV6-5 to TRBJ1-1, with D unclear. This CDR3 is 11 amino acids long. Germline CDR1 MNHEY, CDR2 SVGAGI. V was clipped by 4 bases and J by 2 bases, with 2 bases between them. CDR3 protein: CASSSNTEAFF. The CDR3, as DNA: TGTGCCAGCAGTTCAAACACTGAAGCTTTCTTT.

The rearrangement joins TRBV5-6 to TRBJ1-4; 7 bases fit TRBD1. Per germline, CDR1 SGHDT and CDR2 YYEEEE. This CDR3 contains 15 residues. V was pared by 3 bases and J by 7 bases, with 9 bases of the junction left unmatched. In nucleotides, the CDR3 is TGTGCCAGCAGCTCCGACAGGGTCTCGGGTGAAAAACTGTTTTTT. Its protein product is CASSSDRVSGEKLFF.

This chain uses TRBV24-1 with TRBJ1-1, with a weak D call TRBD1 (5 bases). V lost 5 bases and J lost 3, with 18 bases in between. From germline, CDR1 is KGHDR and CDR2 SFDVKD. The CDR3 runs to 16 residues. CDR3 sequence reads: CATSGPAGVRDTEAFF. CDR3 nucleotides: TGTGCCACCAGTGGCCCCGCGGGGGTCCGGGACACTGAAGCTTTCTTT.

This chain joins TRBV5-7 and TRBJ1-4; TRBD1 is a possible D gene (5 bases). TRBV5-7 qualifies as an ORF whose function is uncertain. The CDR3 covers 16 residues. The V end lost 6 bases, the J end lost 1 base, and 16 bases lay between the germline ends. As DNA, the CDR3 is TGTGCCAGCAACCGTACAGGCCCCCGAACTAATGAAAAACTGTTTTTT. Protein product: CASNRTGPRTNEKLFF.

J is TRBJ1-3 and V is TRBV11-2; a weak D match, TRBD1 (5 bases). V was trimmed by 5 bases and J by 0 bases, leaving 20 bases between them. Germline values: CDR1 SGHAT, CDR2 FQNNGV. The CDR3 spans 18 residues. This CDR3 reads CASSHLGQPSYSGNTIYF. As DNA, the CDR3 is TGTGCCAGCAGCCATTTGGGGCAGCCCAGTTACTCTGGAAACACCATATATTTT.

The chain has TRBV9 and TRBJ2-3, with 10 bases fitting TRBD2. V gave up 5 bases and J gave up 1 base; unmatched junction bases: 7. This CDR3 is 16 amino acids long. Per the germline V gene, CDR1 is SGDLS and CDR2 is YYNGEE. The CDR3: CASRKSGGAGTDTQYF. The CDR3 DNA is TGTGCCAGCAGGAAAAGCGGGGGGGCAGGCACAGATACGCAGTATTTT.

This rearrangement joins TRBV18 to TRBJ2-5; TRBD2 might be the D (5 bases). Germline V lookup: CDR1 KGHSH, CDR2 LQKENI. The CDR3 spans 15 residues. V was pared by 3 bases and J by 5 bases, with 16 bases between. The CDR3 DNA is TGTGCCAGCTCACCCGGATACGGGGTCGGGGAGACCCAGTACTTC. Translation gives CASSPGYGVGETQYF.

The V gene is TRBV28, the J gene TRBJ2-3, with D possibly matching TRBD2 (6 bases). Germline assignment: CDR1 MDHEN and CDR2 SYDVKM. V was clipped by 6 bases and J by 3 bases, with 16 bases between them. CDR3 length: 15 amino acids. The CDR3 is CASSLSGEGTDTQYF. The CDR3 coding sequence is TGTGCCAGCAGCCTATCGGGAGAAGGGACAGATACGCAGTATTTT.

The rearrangement uses TRBV12-3 or TRBV12-4 and TRBJ1-2; D remains unclear. Trimming pared 3 bases from V and 6 bases from J, leaving 8 bases between. The CDR3 spans 12 residues. The DNA for the CDR3 is TGTGCCAGCAGTTTGTACAGAGATGGCTACACCTTC. This sequence encodes CASSLYRDGYTF.

The V and J genes are TRBV30 and TRBJ1-3; D remains ambiguous. CDR3 length: 14 residues. The V and J ends lost 3 bases and 2 bases respectively, with 11 bases between them. Germline lookup yields CDR1 GTSNPN and CDR2 SVGIG (reference sequence). The chain's CDR3 is CAWRVIGPGNTIYF. The CDR3 DNA reads as TGTGCCTGGAGAGTGATCGGTCCTGGAAACACCATATATTTT.

The chain links TRBV5-1 to TRBJ1-3; possible D gene TRBD1, 5 bases. Germline CDR1 is SGHRS and CDR2 is YFSETQ. With 4 bases removed from V and 0 bases from J, the gap between germline ends came to 11 bases. The CDR3 extends over 15 amino acids. CDR3 sequence reads: CASSPDTDSGNTIYF. The CDR3 DNA sequence: TGCGCCAGCAGCCCGGACACGGACTCTGGAAACACCATATATTTT.

As concerns this clone: The sample carries other DNA sequences with the same CDR3. This rearrangement joins TRBV19 to TRBJ1-1; tentative D call: TRBD1 (5 bases). This CDR3 is built from 14 residues. From germline, CDR1 is LNHDA and CDR2 SQIVND (reference sequence). V was trimmed by 3 bases and J by 1 base, leaving 9 bases between them. This CDR3 is CASSIGQGNTEAFF. For the CDR3, the DNA is TGTGCCAGTAGTATTGGGCAGGGGAACACTGAAGCTTTCTTT.

The chain has TRBV5-1 and TRBJ2-7; a possible D gene is TRBD1 (5 bases). Per the germline V gene, CDR1 is SGHRS and CDR2 is YFSETQ. This CDR3 spans 12 amino acids. Trimming took 2 bases from V and 4 from J, leaving 7 bases between them. Written as DNA, the CDR3 is TGCGCCAGCAGCTTCAACAGGTACGAGCAGTACTTC. This translates into CASSFNRYEQYF. Based on the CDR3 plus reference TRBV5-1 and TRBJ2-7, the full variable domain is KAGVTQTPRYLIKTRGQQVTLSCSPISGHRSVSWYQQTPGQGLQFLFEYFSETQRNKGNFPGRFSGRQFSNSRSEMNVSTLELGDSALYLCASSFNRYEQYFGPGTRLTVT.

This clone was found once. Other DNA sequences from this sample encode an identical CDR3 as well. The genes are TRBV6-1 and TRBJ1-5; D not resolved. Trimming shortened V by 0 bases and J by 4 bases, and 7 bases separated the two germline ends. Germline CDR1 is MNHNS and CDR2 is SASEGT. This CDR3 spans 14 amino acids. CDR3 nucleotides: TGTGCCAGCAGTGAAGCGGGAGGGAATCAGCCCCAGCATTTT. Protein product: CASSEAGGNQPQHF.

The sample holds a few counts of this clone. This chain connects TRBV2 to TRBJ1-1; D unresolved. This CDR3 has 14 residues. Trimming removed 6 bases at V and 5 bases at J, with 16 bases between. CDR1 SNHLY and CDR2 FYNNEI come from the germline V gene. CDR3 protein: CASRPPRGLTEAFF. Here the CDR3 DNA reads TGTGCCAGCAGGCCACCACGAGGGTTGACTGAAGCTTTCTTT.

The gene calls are TRBV30 and TRBJ2-3; 8 nucleotides agree with TRBD1. Germline V CDR1 and CDR2: GTSNPN, SVGIG (reference sequence). The V segment lost 8 bases and the J segment 1 base; nucleotides outside the gene matches: 2. CDR3 length: 12 residues. The CDR3 DNA sequence: TGTGCCGCGGGACAGGGCACAGATACGCAGTATTTT. This sequence encodes CAAGQGTDTQYF. Using reference TRBV30 and TRBJ2-3 for the parts outside the CDR3, the full variable domain is SQTIHQWPATLVQPVGSPLSLECTVEGTSNPNLYWYRQAAGRGLQLLFYSVGIGQISSEVPQNLSASRPQDRQFILSSKKLLLSDSGFYLCAAGQGTDTQYFGPGTRLTVL.

The rearrangement links TRBV7-9 to TRBJ2-7, with D maybe TRBD2 (6 bases). In germline, CDR1 is SEHNR, CDR2 FQNEAQ (reference sequence). V shed 4 bases and J shed 1 base, with 14 bases lying between them. CDR3 size: 15 residues. CDR3 in amino acids: CASSSGLKGSYEQYF. Here the CDR3 DNA reads TGTGCCAGCAGCTCCGGACTAAAGGGGTCCTACGAGCAGTACTTC.

As concerns this clone: Other DNA sequences in the same sample also yield this CDR3. The chain is built from TRBV3-1 (or the pseudogene TRBV3-2) and TRBJ1-1; D gene uncertain. CDR3 length: 13 amino acids. Trimming stripped 1 base from V and 4 bases from J, with 7 bases between. From germline, CDR1 is LGHDT and CDR2 YNNKEL (reference sequence). The CDR3 here is CASSQVSGTEAFF. The CDR3 coding sequence is TGTGCCAGCAGCCAAGTTTCGGGCACTGAAGCTTTCTTT.

V gene TRBV18 combines with J gene TRBJ2-3, with 7 bases fitting TRBD1. CDR3 length: 14 residues. Germline V gives CDR1 KGHSH, CDR2 LQKENI. Trimming removed 3 bases from V and 4 bases from J; junction bases left unmatched: 4. The CDR3 reads CASSPRQGSDTQYF. The CDR3 DNA is TGTGCCAGCTCACCCCGACAGGGCTCAGATACGCAGTATTTT.

This chain uses TRBV7-2 with TRBJ1-6; 7 nucleotides line up with TRBD1. Germline loops: CDR1 SGHTA, CDR2 FQGNSA. The length of the CDR3 is 15 residues. After removal of 4 bases from V and 10 bases from J, the junction contained 10 bases not matched to a gene. The CDR3 DNA sequence: TGTGCCAGCAGCTGGAAACAGGGGCTTGTCTCACCCCTCCACTTT. As protein: CASSWKQGLVSPLHF.

This sequence joins TRBV29-1 and TRBJ1-2; TRBD1 matches 7 bases. The CDR3 has 15 amino acids. CDR1 is SQVTM, CDR2 ANQGSEA, per germline. J lost 4 bases, V lost 6 bases, and 14 bases had no gene match. The CDR3 nucleotides are TGCAGCGTCGCTCCTCCCGACAGGGCGGGCTATGGCTACACCTTC. Encoded protein: CSVAPPDRAGYGYTF.

This chain joins TRBV10-1 and TRBJ2-1; no clear D. There are 12 residues in the CDR3. CDR1 is WNHNN and CDR2 is SYGVQD in the germline V gene (reference sequence). Deletions cut 0 bases from V and 12 bases from J, with 9 bases between. The CDR3: CASSESNSGQFF. The CDR3 nucleotides read TGCGCCAGCAGTGAGTCGAATTCGGGGCAGTTCTTC.